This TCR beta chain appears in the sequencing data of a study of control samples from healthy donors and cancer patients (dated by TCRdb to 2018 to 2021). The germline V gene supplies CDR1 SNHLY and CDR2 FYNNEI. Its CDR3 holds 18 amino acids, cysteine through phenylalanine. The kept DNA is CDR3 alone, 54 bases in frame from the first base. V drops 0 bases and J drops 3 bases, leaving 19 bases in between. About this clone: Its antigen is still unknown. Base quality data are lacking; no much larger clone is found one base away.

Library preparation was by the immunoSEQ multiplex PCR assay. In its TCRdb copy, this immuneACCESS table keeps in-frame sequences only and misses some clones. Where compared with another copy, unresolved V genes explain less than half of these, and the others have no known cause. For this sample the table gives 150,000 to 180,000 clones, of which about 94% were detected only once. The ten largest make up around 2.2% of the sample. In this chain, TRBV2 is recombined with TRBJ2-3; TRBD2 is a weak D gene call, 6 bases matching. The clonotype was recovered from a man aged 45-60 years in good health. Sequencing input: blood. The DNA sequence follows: TGTGCCAGCAGTGAAGCTCGGTATTTGGGCGCGGGGACAGATACGCAGTATTTT. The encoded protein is CASSEARYLGAGTDTQYF.